This T cell receptor beta chain was found in a study of CD8+CD57+ T cells in acquired aplastic anemia. Study-wide background: The sorted CD4+ and CD8+ cells yielded an average approximately 3.3 ug of DNA.

Profiles of TCR beta VDJ and CDR3 were generated from a genomic DNA template. TCRdb called the reads again in MiXCR, with one record for every CDR3 protein. The table shows approximately 190,000 distinct CDR3 sequences, with around 47% occurring only once. V lost 7 bases and J 8 bases, leaving 11 bases between the germline ends. The length of the CDR3 is 11 residues. Germline-derived CDR1 and CDR2 are SNHLY and FYNNEI. Patients picked for sequencing had shown CD8+CD57+ cell expansion detected by flow cytometry. The genes are TRBV2 and TRBJ1-2; D is perhaps TRBD1 (6 bases). The sequence derives from a human donor with aplastic anemia. The sample comprised sorted CD4+, CD8+, or CD8+CD57+ T cells (not recorded which) from PBMCs. CDR3 coding DNA: TGTGCCAGCATGGTGACAGGCGGCTACACCTTC. Encoded protein: CASMVTGGYTF.